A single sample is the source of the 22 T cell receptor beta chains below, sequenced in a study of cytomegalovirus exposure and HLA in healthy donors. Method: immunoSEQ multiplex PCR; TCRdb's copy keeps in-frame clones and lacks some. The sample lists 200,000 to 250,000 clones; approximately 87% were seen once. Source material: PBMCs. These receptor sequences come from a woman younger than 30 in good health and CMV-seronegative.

CDR3: CASSQGDFTDTQYF. The CDR3 nucleotides are TGCGCCAGCAGCCAAGGGGACTTCACAGATACGCAGTATTTT. The chain joins TRBV4-1 to TRBJ2-3; perhaps TRBD2 as D (6 bases). Germline lookup yields CDR1 MGHRA and CDR2 YSYEKL. Trimming shortened V by 1 base and J by 2 bases, and 7 bases separated the two germline ends. The CDR3 has 14 amino acids.

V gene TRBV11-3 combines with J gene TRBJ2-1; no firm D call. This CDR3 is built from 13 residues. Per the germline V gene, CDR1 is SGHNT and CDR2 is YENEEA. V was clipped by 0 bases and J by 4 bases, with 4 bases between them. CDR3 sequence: CASSLERYNEQFF. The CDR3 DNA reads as TGTGCCAGCAGCTTAGAACGGTACAATGAGCAGTTCTTC.

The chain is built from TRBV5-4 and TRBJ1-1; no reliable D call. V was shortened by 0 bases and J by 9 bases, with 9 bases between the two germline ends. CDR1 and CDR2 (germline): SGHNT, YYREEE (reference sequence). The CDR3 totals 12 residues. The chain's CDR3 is CASSLGASQAFF. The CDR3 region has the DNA TGTGCCAGCAGCTTGGGTGCATCACAAGCTTTCTTT.

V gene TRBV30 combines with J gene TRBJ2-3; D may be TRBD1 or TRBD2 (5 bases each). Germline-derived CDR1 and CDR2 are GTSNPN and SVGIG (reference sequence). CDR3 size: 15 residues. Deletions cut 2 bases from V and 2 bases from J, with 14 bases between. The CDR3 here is CAWSLGSGTTDTQYF. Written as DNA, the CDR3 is TGTGCCTGGAGTTTGGGTTCGGGGACCACAGATACGCAGTATTTT. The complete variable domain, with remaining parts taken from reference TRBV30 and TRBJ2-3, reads SQTIHQWPATLVQPVGSPLSLECTVEGTSNPNLYWYRQAAGRGLQLLFYSVGIGQISSEVPQNLSASRPQDRQFILSSKKLLLSDSGFYLCAWSLGSGTTDTQYFGPGTRLTVL.

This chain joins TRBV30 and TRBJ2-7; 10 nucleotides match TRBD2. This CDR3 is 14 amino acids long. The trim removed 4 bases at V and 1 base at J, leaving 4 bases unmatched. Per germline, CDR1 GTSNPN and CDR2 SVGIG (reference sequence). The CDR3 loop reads CAWTGLARSYEQYF. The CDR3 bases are TGTGCCTGGACGGGACTAGCGAGATCCTACGAGCAGTACTTC.

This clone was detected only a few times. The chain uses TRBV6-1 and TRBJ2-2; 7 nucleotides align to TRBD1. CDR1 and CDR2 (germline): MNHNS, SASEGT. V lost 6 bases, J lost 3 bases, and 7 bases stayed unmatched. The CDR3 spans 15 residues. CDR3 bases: TGTGCCAGCAGACCGGGGACAGTACACACCGGGGAGCTGTTTTTT. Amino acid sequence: CASRPGTVHTGELFF.

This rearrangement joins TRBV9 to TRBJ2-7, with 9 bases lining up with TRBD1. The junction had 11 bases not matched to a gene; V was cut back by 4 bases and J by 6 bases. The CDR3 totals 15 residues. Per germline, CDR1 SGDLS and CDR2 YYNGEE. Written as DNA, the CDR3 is TGTGCCAGCAGCTCCCCCGGGACAGGGCAGTCCGAGCAGTACTTC. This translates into CASSSPGTGQSEQYF.

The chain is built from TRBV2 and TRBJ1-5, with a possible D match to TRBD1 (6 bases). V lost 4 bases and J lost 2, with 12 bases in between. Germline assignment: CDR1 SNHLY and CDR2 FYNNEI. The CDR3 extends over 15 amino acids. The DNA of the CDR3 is TGTGCCAGCAGTGCGGGGGGCTCGCGCAATCAGCCCCAGCATTTT. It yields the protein CASSAGGSRNQPQHF.

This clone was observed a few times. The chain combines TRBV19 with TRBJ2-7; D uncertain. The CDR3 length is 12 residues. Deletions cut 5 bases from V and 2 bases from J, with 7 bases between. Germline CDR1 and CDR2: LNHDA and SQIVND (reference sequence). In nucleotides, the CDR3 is TGTGCCAGTAGTTCCCCCCCCTACGAGCAGTACTTC. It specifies CASSSPPYEQYF. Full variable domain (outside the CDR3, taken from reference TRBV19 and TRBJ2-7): DGGITQSPKYLFRKEGQNVTLSCEQNLNHDAMYWYRQDPGQGLRLIYYSQIVNDFQKGDIAEGYSVSREKKESFPLTVTSAQKNPTAFYLCASSSPPYEQYFGPGTRLTVT.

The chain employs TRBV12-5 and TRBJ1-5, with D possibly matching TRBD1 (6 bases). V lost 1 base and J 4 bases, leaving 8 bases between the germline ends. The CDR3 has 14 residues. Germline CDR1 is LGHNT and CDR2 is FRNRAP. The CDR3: CASGLGQANQPQHF. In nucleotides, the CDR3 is TGTGCTAGTGGTTTGGGACAGGCGAATCAGCCCCAGCATTTT.

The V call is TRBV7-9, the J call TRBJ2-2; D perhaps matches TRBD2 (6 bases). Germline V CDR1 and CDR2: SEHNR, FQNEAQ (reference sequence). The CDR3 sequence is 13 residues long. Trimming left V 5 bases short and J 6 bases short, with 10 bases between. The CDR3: CASSRPGAGELFF. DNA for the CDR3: TGTGCCAGCAGCAGACCGGGGGCCGGGGAGCTGTTTTTT.

Here the CDR3 reads CASGEAQPSYNEQFF. The CDR3, as DNA: TGTGCCAGCGGAGAGGCCCAACCCTCCTACAATGAGCAGTTCTTC. The genes are TRBV6-1 and TRBJ2-1; D unresolved. The V gene lost 8 bases and the J gene lost 0 bases, with 14 bases spanning the gap. The CDR3 runs to 15 residues. CDR1 and CDR2 from the germline V gene are MNHNS and SASEGT.

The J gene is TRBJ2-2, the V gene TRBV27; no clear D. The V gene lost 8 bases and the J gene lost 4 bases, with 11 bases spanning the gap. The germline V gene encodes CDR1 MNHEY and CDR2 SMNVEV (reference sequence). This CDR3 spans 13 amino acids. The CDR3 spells CASALAITGELFF. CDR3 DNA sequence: TGTGCCAGCGCCCTGGCGATCACCGGGGAGCTGTTTTTT.

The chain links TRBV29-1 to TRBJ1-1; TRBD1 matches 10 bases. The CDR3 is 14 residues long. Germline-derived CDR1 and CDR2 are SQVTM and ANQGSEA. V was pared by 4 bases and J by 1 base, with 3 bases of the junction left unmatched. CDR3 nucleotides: TGCAGCGTTGGAAGGACAGGGGGGAACACTGAAGCTTTCTTT. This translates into CSVGRTGGNTEAFF.

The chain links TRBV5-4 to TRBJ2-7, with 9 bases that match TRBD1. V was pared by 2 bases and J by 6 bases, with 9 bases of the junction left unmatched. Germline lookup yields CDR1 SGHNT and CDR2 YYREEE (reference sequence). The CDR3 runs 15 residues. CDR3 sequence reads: CASSFGDTTGGEQYF. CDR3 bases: TGTGCCAGCAGCTTTGGCGACACGACAGGGGGCGAGCAGTACTTC.

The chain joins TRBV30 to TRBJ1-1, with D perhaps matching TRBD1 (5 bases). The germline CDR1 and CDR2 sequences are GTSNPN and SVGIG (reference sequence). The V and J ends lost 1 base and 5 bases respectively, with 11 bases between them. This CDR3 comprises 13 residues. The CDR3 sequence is CAWSEDRGTEAFF. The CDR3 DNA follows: TGTGCCTGGAGTGAAGACAGAGGAACTGAAGCTTTCTTT.

In DNA, the CDR3 is TGTGCCAGCAGCCTGACGGGACTCAATGGCTACACCTTC. This sequence encodes CASSLTGLNGYTF. The J gene is TRBJ1-2, the V gene TRBV6-6; D may be TRBD1 (5 bases). V lost 6 bases, J lost 6 bases, and 14 bases lay in between. In germline, CDR1 is MNHNY, CDR2 SVGAGI (reference sequence). This CDR3 region has 13 residues.

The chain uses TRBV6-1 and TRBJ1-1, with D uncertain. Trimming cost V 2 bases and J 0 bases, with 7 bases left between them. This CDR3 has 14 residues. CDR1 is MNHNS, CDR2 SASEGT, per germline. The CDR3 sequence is CASSELGLNTEAFF. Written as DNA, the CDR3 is TGTGCCAGCAGTGAATTAGGGTTGAACACTGAAGCTTTCTTT.

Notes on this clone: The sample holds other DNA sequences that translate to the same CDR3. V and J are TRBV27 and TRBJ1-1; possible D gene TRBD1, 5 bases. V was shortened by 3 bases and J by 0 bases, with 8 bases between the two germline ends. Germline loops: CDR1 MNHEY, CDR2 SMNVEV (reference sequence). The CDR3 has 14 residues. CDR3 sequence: CASSLGRMNTEAFF. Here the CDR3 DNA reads TGTGCCAGCAGTTTGGGACGGATGAACACTGAAGCTTTCTTT.

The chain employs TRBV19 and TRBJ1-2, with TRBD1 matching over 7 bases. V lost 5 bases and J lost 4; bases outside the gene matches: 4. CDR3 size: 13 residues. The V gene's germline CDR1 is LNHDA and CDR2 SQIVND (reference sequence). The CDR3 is CASSDRAVYGYTF. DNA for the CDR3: TGTGCCAGTAGTGACAGGGCGGTCTATGGCTACACCTTC.

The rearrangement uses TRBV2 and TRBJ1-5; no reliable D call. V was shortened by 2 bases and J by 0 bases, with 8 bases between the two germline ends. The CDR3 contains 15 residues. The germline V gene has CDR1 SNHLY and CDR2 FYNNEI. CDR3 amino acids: CASSEWDYSNQPQHF. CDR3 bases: TGTGCCAGCAGTGAATGGGATTATAGCAATCAGCCCCAGCATTTT.

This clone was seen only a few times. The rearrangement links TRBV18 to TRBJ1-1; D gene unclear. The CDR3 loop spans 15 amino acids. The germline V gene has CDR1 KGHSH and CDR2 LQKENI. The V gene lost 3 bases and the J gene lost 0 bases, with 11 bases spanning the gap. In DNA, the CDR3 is TGTGCCAGCTCACCGTCCGGGAGATTGAACACTGAAGCTTTCTTT. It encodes CASSPSGRLNTEAFF.